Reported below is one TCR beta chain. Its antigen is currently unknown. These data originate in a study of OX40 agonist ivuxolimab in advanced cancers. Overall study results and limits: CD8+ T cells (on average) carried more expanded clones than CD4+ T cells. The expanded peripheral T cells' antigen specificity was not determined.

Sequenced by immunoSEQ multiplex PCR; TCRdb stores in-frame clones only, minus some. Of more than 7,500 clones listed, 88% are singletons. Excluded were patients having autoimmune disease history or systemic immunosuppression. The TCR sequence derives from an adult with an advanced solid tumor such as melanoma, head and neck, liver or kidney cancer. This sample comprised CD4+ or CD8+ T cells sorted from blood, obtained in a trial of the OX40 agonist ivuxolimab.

This CDR3 is CASSPGVGAPLSYEQYF. CDR3 nucleotide sequence: TGCGCCAGCAGCCCGGGCGTGGGGGCCCCACTTAGCTACGAGCAGTACTTC. The rearrangement joins TRBV4-3 to TRBJ2-7, with D perhaps matching TRBD1 (6 bases). Deletions cut 4 bases from V and 3 bases from J, with 22 bases between. The CDR3 runs 17 residues. Germline V CDR1 and CDR2: LGHNA, YSLEER.